The rows below give T cell receptor beta chains drawn from one sample of a study of lung T cells in sarcoidosis with Löfgren's syndrome. TCRdb fed the reads into MiXCR, producing one record per CDR3 protein. Among 7,000 to 9,000 distinct CDR3 sequences listed, under 25% were seen once. Material for sequencing was CD4+ T cells from bronchoalveolar lavage fluid. These receptors all stem from a human donor with sarcoidosis (Löfgren's syndrome or another form), or a control subject (not recorded which). Both conserved end residues are part of each CDR3. D genes are given only for firm matches. The size field is filled for only some rows; it gives once, few, many or a size class.

size	D	J	V	CDR3	DNA
many	TRBD1	TRBJ1-5	TRBV7-9	CASRGDRGQPQHF	TGTGCCAGCCGCGGGGACAGGGGACAGCCCCAGCATTTT
.	.	TRBJ1-1	TRBV5-5	CASSPFGLNTEAFF	TGTGCCAGCAGCCCCTTTGGATTGAACACTGAAGCTTTCTTT
.	.	TRBJ2-3	TRBV29-1	CSVKMVGSTDTQYF	TGCAGCGTCAAAATGGTTGGAAGCACAGATACGCAGTATTTT
few	TRBD1	TRBJ1-2	TRBV7-6	CASSLLEGAYGYTF	TGTGCCAGCAGCTTATTGGAGGGGGCTTATGGCTACACCTTC
few	TRBD1	TRBJ1-5	TRBV5-1	CASSATGQGMGPQHF	TGCGCCAGCAGCGCCACCGGACAGGGCATGGGGCCCCAGCATTTT
.	.	TRBJ2-3	TRBV18	CASSPPGGTDTQYF	TGTGCCAGCTCACCACCAGGAGGCACAGATACGCAGTATTTT
few	.	TRBJ1-5	TRBV12-3/TRBV12-4	CASSSGVGRVTRQPQHF	TGTGCCAGCAGTTCGGGGGTGGGCAGGGTCACGAGACAGCCCCAACATTTT
few	TRBD1	TRBJ2-5	TRBV19	CASTGTGGLVGTQYF	TGTGCCAGTACCGGGACAGGGGGATTGGTTGGGACCCAGTACTTC
many	.	TRBJ1-2	TRBV6-1	CASRKDGSYGYTF	TGTGCCAGCAGAAAGGACGGTTCCTATGGCTACACCTTC
.	.	TRBJ2-4	TRBV4-1	CASSQVDLGFAAKNIQYF	TGCGCCAGCAGCCAAGTGGATTTAGGTTTTGCTGCCAAAAACATTCAGTACTTC
.	.	TRBJ1-5	TRBV12-3/TRBV12-4	CASSRGGGNQPQHF	TGTGCCAGCAGCCGAGGAGGGGGCAATCAGCCCCAGCATTTT
many	.	TRBJ2-7	TRBV3-1	CASSQLEVSYEQYF	TGTGCCAGCAGCCAGTTAGAGGTGAGCTACGAGCAGTACTTC
many	.	TRBJ1-5	TRBV2	CASSGGQNQPQHF	TGTGCCAGCAGTGGGGGGCAAAATCAGCCCCAGCATTTT
many	TRBD1	TRBJ1-6	TRBV20-1	CSARDRDRGDNSPLHF	TGCAGTGCTAGAGATCGGGACAGGGGGGATAATTCACCCCTCCACTTT
few	.	TRBJ1-1	TRBV11-2	CASSSRVLNTEAFF	TGTGCCAGCAGCTCCAGGGTATTGAACACTGAAGCTTTCTTT
medium-sized	TRBD2	TRBJ2-2	TRBV7-8	CASSPRAGDGGELFF	TGTGCCAGCAGCCCCCGTGCGGGGGATGGCGGGGAGCTGTTTTTT
medium-sized	.	TRBJ1-1	TRBV12-3/TRBV12-4	CASTKRGGGTEAFF	TGTGCCAGCACCAAACGCGGGGGTGGCACTGAAGCTTTCTTT
medium-sized	.	TRBJ2-3	TRBV6-1	CASTSLKTDTQYF	TGTGCCAGCACCAGCCTTAAGACAGATACGCAGTATTTT
medium-sized	.	TRBJ1-4	TRBV3-1	CASSQVGGGNEKLFF	TGTGCCAGCAGCCAAGTCGGAGGAGGTAATGAAAAACTGTTTTTT
many	.	TRBJ1-6	TRBV20-1	CSARGGAESPLHF	TGCAGTGCCCGCGGGGGGGCCGAGTCACCCCTCCACTTT
.	TRBD1	TRBJ2-7	TRBV19	CDSSTTGGRSYEQYF	TGTGACAGTAGTACCACAGGGGGCCGGTCCTACGAGCAGTACTTC
medium-sized	.	TRBJ2-7	TRBV7-2	CASSHRTGSYEQYF	TGTGCCAGCAGCCATCGGACTGGCTCCTACGAGCAGTACTTC
many	TRBD1	TRBJ2-4	TRBV2	CASSFGQGNIQYF	TGTGCCAGCAGCTTTGGACAGGGGAACATTCAGTACTTC
many	.	TRBJ1-1	TRBV12-5	CASGVRENTEAFF	TGTGCTAGTGGTGTCAGAGAGAACACTGAAGCTTTCTTT
.	.	TRBJ1-2	TRBV7-2	CASASKGRGRGYGYTF	TGTGCCAGCGCATCAAAGGGTCGGGGGCGAGGCTATGGCTACACCTTC